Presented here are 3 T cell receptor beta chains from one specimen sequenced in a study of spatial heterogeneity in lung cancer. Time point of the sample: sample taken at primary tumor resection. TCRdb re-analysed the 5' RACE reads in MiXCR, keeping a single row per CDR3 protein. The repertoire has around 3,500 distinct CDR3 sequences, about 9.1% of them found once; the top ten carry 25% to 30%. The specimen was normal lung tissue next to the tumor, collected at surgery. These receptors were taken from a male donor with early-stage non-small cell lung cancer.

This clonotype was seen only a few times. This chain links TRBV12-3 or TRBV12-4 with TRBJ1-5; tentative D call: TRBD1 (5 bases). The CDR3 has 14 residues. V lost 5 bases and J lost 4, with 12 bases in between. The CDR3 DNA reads TGTGCCAGCAGTGCGGGGACGGCAAATCAGCCCCAGCATTTT. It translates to CASSAGTANQPQHF.

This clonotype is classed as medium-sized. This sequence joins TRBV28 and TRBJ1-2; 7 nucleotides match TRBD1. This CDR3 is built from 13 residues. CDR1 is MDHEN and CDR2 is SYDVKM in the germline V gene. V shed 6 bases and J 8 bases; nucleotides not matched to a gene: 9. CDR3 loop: CASRTGHGSGYTF. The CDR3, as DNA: TGTGCCAGCAGGACAGGGCACGGGTCGGGCTACACCTTC.

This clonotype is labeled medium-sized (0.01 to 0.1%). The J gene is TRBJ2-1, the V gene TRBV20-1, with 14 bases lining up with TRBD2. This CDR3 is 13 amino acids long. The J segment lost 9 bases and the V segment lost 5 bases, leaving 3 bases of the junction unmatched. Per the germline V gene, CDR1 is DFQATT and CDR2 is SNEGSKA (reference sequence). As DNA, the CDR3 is TGCAGTGCTGGGACTAGCGGGGGAGTTGAGCAGTTCTTC. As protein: CSAGTSGGVEQFF.